Listed here are 10 T cell receptor beta chains from one sample, sequenced in a study of blood T cell repertoires in COVID-19. Data came from immunoSEQ multiplex PCR; TCRdb stores just in-frame clones and leaves some out. The sample consists of about 60,000 clones, around 82% of them appearing once. The sequencing input was peripheral blood. These receptor sequences come from a man aged 60 to 69 with acute or convalescent COVID-19.

The V gene is TRBV7-9, the J gene TRBJ2-1; D perhaps matches TRBD1 (6 bases). V was cut by 7 bases and J by 6 bases, with 10 bases left in between. CDR3 size: 12 residues. Germline-derived CDR1 and CDR2 are SEHNR and FQNEAQ (reference sequence). This CDR3 is CASKRDINEQFF. DNA of the CDR3: TGTGCCAGCAAACGGGACATCAATGAGCAGTTCTTC.

The V gene is TRBV6-6, the J gene TRBJ1-5, with a possible D match to TRBD1 (5 bases). This CDR3 is 15 amino acids long. V was shortened by 6 bases and J by 3 bases, with 15 bases between the two germline ends. CDR1 is MNHNY and CDR2 is SVGAGI in the germline V gene (reference sequence). The DNA of the CDR3 is TGTGCCAGCAGGCTTGGGACTGCCCCCAATCAGCCCCAGCATTTT. Its translation is CASRLGTAPNQPQHF.

The gene calls are TRBV10-3 and TRBJ1-1, with a tentative D call TRBD1 (5 bases). CDR1 ENHRY and CDR2 SYGVKD come from the germline V gene. The CDR3 consists of 18 residues. V shed 0 bases and J shed 0 bases, with 17 bases lying between them. The CDR3 sequence is CAISESPLLDSMNTEAFF. The CDR3 coding sequence is TGTGCCATCAGTGAGTCGCCCCTCCTTGACAGCATGAACACTGAAGCTTTCTTT.

The J gene is TRBJ2-7, the V gene TRBV7-8, with a possible D match to TRBD2 (5 bases). The germline gives CDR1 SGHVS, CDR2 FQNEAQ. The length of the CDR3 is 14 residues. Trimming pared 5 bases from V and 0 bases from J, leaving 11 bases between. Here the CDR3 DNA reads TGTGCCAGCAGCCTAGGACTGTACTCCTACGAGCAGTACGTC. Its translation: CASSLGLYSYEQYV.

This clone was recorded only once. This chain uses TRBV6-2 or TRBV6-3 with TRBJ1-3; D ambiguous. Germline CDR1 reads MNHEY; CDR2 reads SVGEGT. The CDR3 is 14 residues long. V shed 2 bases and J shed 2 bases, with 7 bases lying between them. CDR3 region: CASSYGGPGNTIYF. The DNA for the CDR3 is TGTGCCAGCAGTTACGGAGGGCCTGGAAACACCATATATTTT.

The chain joins TRBV5-1 to TRBJ2-1; possible D gene TRBD1, 6 bases. Looked up from germline, CDR1 is SGHRS and CDR2 is YFSETQ. This CDR3 has 16 amino acids. V was shortened by 4 bases and J by 6 bases, with 20 bases between the two germline ends. The CDR3 DNA sequence: TGCGCCAGCAGCCGCAGAACAGGGCTGCCCTCCAATGAGCAGTTCTTC. Encoded protein: CASSRRTGLPSNEQFF. The complete variable domain, with remaining parts taken from reference TRBV5-1 and TRBJ2-1, reads KAGVTQTPRYLIKTRGQQVTLSCSPISGHRSVSWYQQTPGQGLQFLFEYFSETQRNKGNFPGRFSGRQFSNSRSEMNVSTLELGDSALYLCASSRRTGLPSNEQFFGPGTRLTVL.

The chain combines TRBV7-2 with TRBJ2-6, with D perhaps matching TRBD1 (7 bases). CDR1 SGHTA and CDR2 FQGNSA come from the germline V gene. Deletions cut 4 bases from V and 2 bases from J, with 18 bases between. The CDR3 extends over 18 amino acids. CDR3 coding DNA: TGTGCCAGCAGCTCGTGGGGGGACAGTAAAACTGGGGCCAACGTCCTGACTTTC. Translation: CASSSWGDSKTGANVLTF.

The chain combines TRBV9 with TRBJ1-6; 7 bases are a match to TRBD1. Trimming took 4 bases from V and 10 from J; bases not matched to a gene: 11. Germline V CDR1 and CDR2: SGDLS, YYNGEE. This CDR3 contains 15 residues. CDR3 region: CASSPARGAVSPLHF. In nucleotides, the CDR3 is TGTGCCAGCAGCCCCGCCAGGGGGGCGGTCTCACCCCTCCACTTT.

The rearrangement joins TRBV27 to TRBJ2-1; 13 bases are a match to TRBD2. Germline assignment: CDR1 MNHEY and CDR2 SMNVEV (reference sequence). V gave up 7 bases and J gave up 0 bases; unmatched junction bases: 6. This CDR3 has 17 residues. CDR3 coding DNA: TGTGCCAGCAAGATACTAGCGGGGGGGAGCTCCTACAATGAGCAGTTCTTC. Translated: CASKILAGGSSYNEQFF.

The chain combines TRBV9 with TRBJ2-1, with TRBD2 matching 7 bases. CDR3 size: 15 residues. V lost 2 bases, J lost 0 bases, and 2 bases stayed unmatched. Looked up from germline, CDR1 is SGDLS and CDR2 is YYNGEE. The CDR3 DNA sequence: TGTGCCAGCAGCGTGGGGGGGAACTCCTACAATGAGCAGTTCTTC. It is translated as CASSVGGNSYNEQFF.